Listed below are T cell receptor beta chains from one sample, sequenced in a study of OX40 agonist ivuxolimab in advanced cancers. TCRdb's table, derived via immunoSEQ multiplex PCR, lists solely in-frame clones and lacks some. The table lists tens of thousands of clones, around 88% of them singletons. Source: CD4+ or CD8+ T cells sorted from blood, taken in a trial of the OX40 agonist ivuxolimab. The receptors were sampled from an adult with an advanced solid tumor such as melanoma, head and neck, liver or kidney cancer. Both conserved end residues are part of each CDR3. The order of the fields is D gene, clone size, V gene, J gene, CDR3 protein, CDR3 DNA. A D gene is named only where the DNA matches it firmly. For some rows the clone size is stated as once, few or many, or as a class when expanded; others skip it.

-	-	TRBV4-1	TRBJ2-6	CASSQGPNLDSGANVLTF	TGCGCCAGCAGCCAAGGTCCCAATCTCGACTCTGGGGCCAACGTCCTGACTTTC
TRBD2	-	TRBV14	TRBJ2-7	CASSLHRLAGFNEQYF	TGTGCCAGCAGTCTTCATCGTCTAGCGGGATTCAACGAGCAGTACTTC
-	-	TRBV7-9	TRBJ2-7	CASSLGGARYEQYF	TGTGCCAGCAGCTTAGGTGGGGCCCGCTACGAGCAGTACTTC
TRBD2	-	TRBV6-5	TRBJ2-1	CASRRLAGEFVEQFF	TGTGCCAGCAGAAGACTAGCGGGAGAGTTTGTGGAGCAGTTCTTC
TRBD1	-	TRBV28	TRBJ1-2	CASRPQGAGGYTF	TGTGCCAGCAGGCCGCAGGGGGCAGGAGGCTACACCTTC
TRBD2	-	TRBV2	TRBJ2-1	CASRDSGRSYNEQFF	TGTGCCAGCAGAGATAGCGGGAGATCCTACAATGAGCAGTTCTTC
-	-	TRBV7-9	TRBJ1-1	CASSPAGGRSNTEAFF	TGTGCCAGCAGCCCAGCTGGGGGGCGATCGAACACTGAAGCTTTCTTT
TRBD2	-	TRBV5-1	TRBJ2-3	CASQGGSRTDTQYF	TGCGCCAGCCAGGGAGGGTCCCGCACAGATACGCAGTATTTT
TRBD2	-	TRBV19	TRBJ2-1	CASMVSASGINEQFF	TGTGCCAGTATGGTCTCGGCTAGCGGTATCAATGAGCAGTTCTTC
TRBD2	-	TRBV5-4	TRBJ2-7	CASSLSSGRYEQYF	TGTGCCAGCAGCTTGTCTAGCGGGAGATACGAGCAGTACTTC
-	-	TRBV30	TRBJ1-4	CAWSANRVTNEKLFF	TGTGCCTGGAGTGCCAACAGGGTAACTAATGAAAAACTGTTTTTT
TRBD1	-	TRBV7-7	TRBJ2-1	CASSPDRGNNEQFF	TGTGCTAGCAGCCCGGACAGGGGTAACAATGAGCAGTTCTTC
-	-	TRBV19	TRBJ2-1	CASSPRGSMLGNEQFF	TGTGCCAGTAGTCCTCGTGGGTCGATGCTGGGCAATGAGCAGTTCTTC
TRBD1	once	TRBV30	TRBJ1-5	CASGTGGQPQHF	TGTGCCTCTGGGACAGGGGGGCAGCCCCAGCATTTT
-	-	TRBV19	TRBJ1-5	CATNAGIWTGQPQHF	TGTGCCACCAACGCGGGGATTTGGACGGGTCAGCCCCAGCATTTT
TRBD2	-	TRBV5-1	TRBJ2-2	CASSVSGIDGELFF	TGCGCCAGCAGCGTTAGCGGGATCGACGGGGAGCTGTTTTTT
-	few	TRBV19	TRBJ1-5	CASSSRQGRSNQPQHF	TGTGCCAGTAGTAGCCGGCAGGGCCGTAGCAATCAGCCCCAGCATTTT
TRBD2	-	TRBV6-1	TRBJ2-1	CASSEFLAGGGDEQFF	TGTGCCAGCAGTGAATTCCTAGCGGGAGGGGGCGATGAGCAGTTCTTC
-	-	TRBV4-1	TRBJ1-5	CASGSYSNQPQHF	TGCGCCAGCGGGTCCTATAGCAATCAGCCCCAGCATTTT
-	-	TRBV11-2	TRBJ1-1	CASSLVGGLNTEAFF	TGTGCCAGCAGCTTAGTCGGGGGCCTGAACACTGAAGCTTTCTTT
-	-	TRBV11-2	TRBJ1-1	CASSLAGDTEAFF	TGTGCCAGCAGCTTAGCAGGGGACACTGAAGCTTTCTTT
-	-	TRBV9	TRBJ2-2	CASSVGGMNTGELFF	TGTGCCAGCAGCGTAGGAGGAATGAACACCGGGGAGCTGTTTTTT
-	-	TRBV28	TRBJ2-7	CASSLISGFYEQYF	TGTGCCAGCAGTTTAATTAGCGGTTTCTACGAGCAGTACTTC
TRBD2	once	TRBV25-1	TRBJ2-2	CASSDNGRDTGELFF	TGTGCCAGCAGTGATAACGGGAGGGACACCGGGGAGCTGTTTTTT
-	-	TRBV5-1	TRBJ2-2	CASSPTPIVTGELFF	TGCGCCAGCAGCCCAACCCCCATTGTCACCGGGGAGCTGTTTTTT
TRBD2	-	TRBV6-1	TRBJ2-1	CASSQTSGKVGEQFF	TGTGCCAGCAGTCAGACTAGCGGGAAGGTAGGGGAGCAGTTCTTC
-	-	TRBV19	TRBJ1-2	CASKSTGHYGYTF	TGTGCCAGTAAATCTACAGGACATTATGGCTACACCTTC
-	-	TRBV19	TRBJ2-3	CASSLGSAADTQYF	TGTGCCAGTAGTCTAGGATCCGCTGCAGATACGCAGTATTTT
TRBD1	-	TRBV6-1	TRBJ2-7	CASSEGTGGYEQYF	TGTGCCAGCAGTGAAGGGACAGGGGGTTACGAGCAGTACTTC
-	-	TRBV19	TRBJ2-7	CASMGNSYEQYF	TGTGCCAGTATGGGCAACTCCTACGAGCAGTACTTC
-	-	TRBV30	TRBJ1-2	CAWSVSGLKANYGYTF	TGTGCCTGGAGTGTATCAGGGCTTAAAGCTAACTATGGCTACACCTTC
TRBD1	-	TRBV7-2	TRBJ1-4	CASSLNRGLGNEKLFF	TGTGCCAGCAGCCTAAACAGGGGGCTAGGTAATGAAAAACTGTTTTTT
TRBD1	once	TRBV10-3	TRBJ1-1	CATGQGEDTEAFF	TGTGCCACCGGACAGGGAGAGGACACTGAAGCTTTCTTT
TRBD2	-	TRBV14	TRBJ2-7	CASSLGLAKGYEQYF	TGTGCCAGCAGCCTGGGACTAGCGAAAGGGTACGAGCAGTACTTC
-	few	TRBV2	TRBJ1-1	CASSSGSGTEAFF	TGTGCCAGCAGTTCAGGGTCGGGCACTGAAGCTTTCTTT
-	once	TRBV7-2	TRBJ2-5	CASSRPSRQETQYF	TGTGCCAGCAGCCGACCTTCTAGGCAAGAGACCCAGTACTTC
-	-	TRBV2	TRBJ1-4	CASSPGTYNEKLFF	TGTGCCAGCAGCCCCGGGACCTATAATGAAAAACTGTTTTTT
-	-	TRBV27	TRBJ1-1	CASRMPSGRKAFF	TGTGCCAGCAGAATGCCTTCGGGACGAAAAGCTTTCTTT
-	-	TRBV6-6	TRBJ2-1	CASRRDGTGTNEQFF	TGTGCCAGCAGACGCGATGGGACTGGAACGAATGAGCAGTTCTTC
TRBD2	-	TRBV7-2	TRBJ2-3	CASSPLAGVTDTQYF	TGTGCCAGCAGCCCTCTAGCGGGAGTTACAGATACGCAGTATTTT
-	-	TRBV27	TRBJ2-4	CASRPPGHNIQYF	TGTGCCAGCAGGCCCCCGGGACATAACATTCAGTACTTC